Presented here are 21 T cell receptor beta chains from one specimen sequenced in a study of control samples from healthy donors and cancer patients. Data came from immunoSEQ multiplex PCR; TCRdb stores just in-frame clones and leaves some out. The repertoire has about 150,000 clones, more than 90% of them found once; the top ten carry 3.2%. What was sequenced was blood. These receptor sequences come from a young man in good health.

This sequence joins TRBV7-3 and TRBJ1-2; D may be TRBD1 (5 bases). The CDR3 has 16 residues. From germline, CDR1 is SGHTA and CDR2 FQGTGA. Trimming removed 1 base from V and 7 bases from J, with 19 bases in between. CDR3 in DNA: TGTGCCAGCAGCTTAAGGGGCCGAGGACTTTTTGGTGGCTACACCTTC. Protein product: CASSLRGRGLFGGYTF. Full variable domain (outside the CDR3, taken from reference TRBV7-3 and TRBJ1-2): GAGVSQTPSNKVTEKGKYVELRCDPISGHTALYWYRQSLGQGPEFLIYFQGTGAADDSGLPNDRFFAVRPEGSVSTLKIQRTERGDSAVYLCASSLRGRGLFGGYTFGSGTRLTVV.

The chain uses TRBV14 and TRBJ2-1; D gene unclear. The CDR3 spans 15 residues. Trimming removed 4 bases from V and 3 bases from J, with 13 bases in between. The germline V gene encodes CDR1 SGHDN and CDR2 FVKESK. In DNA form, the CDR3 reads TGTGCCAGCAGCCCTACCCGTCGAGGCTACAATGAGCAGTTCTTC. This encodes CASSPTRRGYNEQFF.

The chain links TRBV28 to TRBJ2-7, with D unresolved. The CDR3 consists of 15 residues. Germline CDR1 reads MDHEN; CDR2 reads SYDVKM. V was clipped by 3 bases and J by 3 bases, with 15 bases between them. Here the CDR3 reads CASSFLFGTFYEQYF. CDR3 coding DNA: TGTGCCAGCAGTTTCTTGTTCGGAACGTTCTACGAGCAGTACTTC.

This clone was observed a few times. V usage is TRBV14 and J usage is TRBJ1-1; D not certain. This CDR3 has 14 residues. CDR1 and CDR2 from the germline V gene are SGHDN and FVKESK. V lost 0 bases and J lost 5, with 10 bases in between. In nucleotides, the CDR3 is TGTGCCAGCAGCCAAGAGATGGGTGGAACTGAAGCTTTCTTT. This gives the protein CASSQEMGGTEAFF.

V and J are TRBV27 and TRBJ1-3, with 9 bases fitting TRBD1. With V trimmed by 6 bases and J by 3 bases, 6 bases remained unmatched. The germline gives CDR1 MNHEY, CDR2 SMNVEV (reference sequence). The CDR3 consists of 15 residues. This CDR3 is CASRLQGAVGNTIYF. The CDR3 DNA reads as TGTGCCAGCAGATTACAGGGGGCAGTTGGAAACACCATATATTTT.

The chain recombines TRBV4-2 with TRBJ1-2, with TRBD1 as a possible D gene (5 bases). Germline CDR1 reads LGHNA; CDR2 reads YNFKEQ. V was pared by 4 bases and J by 0 bases, with 12 bases between. CDR3 length: 15 amino acids. This CDR3 is CASSLQQDSNYGYTF. The CDR3 nucleotides are TGTGCCAGCAGCCTACAACAGGACTCTAACTATGGCTACACCTTC.

This sequence joins TRBV25-1 and TRBJ1-1, with unresolved D. The CDR3 length is 13 residues. Germline V gives CDR1 MGHDK, CDR2 SYGVNS. With 6 bases removed from V and 1 base from J, the gap between germline ends came to 9 bases. The CDR3 reads CASRISGNTEAFF. CDR3 DNA: TGTGCCAGCAGAATTTCAGGGAACACTGAAGCTTTCTTT.

This chain links TRBV20-1 with TRBJ1-4, with D hard to call. V shed 7 bases and J shed 8 bases, with 11 bases lying between them. Germline CDR1 reads DFQATT; CDR2 reads SNEGSKA (reference sequence). The CDR3 loop spans 11 amino acids. DNA of the CDR3: TGCAGTGGTCGGATTGGAGAAAAACTGTTTTTT. It codes for CSGRIGEKLFF.

The V call is TRBV25-1, the J call TRBJ1-2; D call uncertain. This CDR3 is 12 amino acids long. The germline V gene encodes CDR1 MGHDK and CDR2 SYGVNS. Trimming removed 0 bases from V and 5 bases from J, with 4 bases in between. Here the CDR3 DNA reads TGTGCCAGCAGTGAATACGGTTATGGCTACACCTTC. Residues: CASSEYGYGYTF.

V usage is TRBV7-2 and J usage is TRBJ2-7, with 8 bases lining up with TRBD2. The V gene's germline CDR1 is SGHTA and CDR2 FQGNSA. The V gene end was trimmed by 4 bases and the J gene end by 6 bases; junction bases not matched to a gene: 2. This CDR3 is built from 12 residues. CDR3 DNA sequence: TGTGCCAGCAGCTGGACTAGCACCGAGCAGTACTTC. It translates to CASSWTSTEQYF.

V gene TRBV28 combines with J gene TRBJ1-5; no reliable D call. This CDR3 is built from 14 residues. With 3 bases removed from V and 6 bases from J, the gap between germline ends came to 12 bases. Germline V lookup: CDR1 MDHEN, CDR2 SYDVKM. The CDR3 reads CASSFGRAGQPQHF. The CDR3 nucleotides read TGTGCCAGCAGTTTCGGGAGGGCAGGTCAGCCCCAGCATTTT.

V is TRBV12-5 and J is TRBJ1-1; D gene ambiguous. CDR1 and CDR2 from the germline V gene are LGHNT and FRNRAP. The CDR3 is 13 amino acids. Trimming took 1 base from V and 3 from J, leaving 6 bases between them. CDR3: CASGLEPDTEAFF. In DNA, the CDR3 is TGTGCTAGTGGTTTGGAGCCAGACACTGAAGCTTTCTTT.

The genes are TRBV5-1 and TRBJ1-4; D remains ambiguous. V was trimmed by 4 bases and J by 7 bases, leaving 14 bases between them. Germline assignment: CDR1 SGHRS and CDR2 YFSETQ. There are 14 residues in the CDR3. The CDR3 spells CASSPALVGEKLFF. The CDR3, as DNA: TGCGCCAGCAGCCCGGCCCTGGTGGGTGAAAAACTGTTTTTT.

The chain carries TRBV12-3 or TRBV12-4 and TRBJ2-1, with D perhaps TRBD1 (5 bases). The CDR3 consists of 12 residues. The V end was cut by 7 bases, the J end by 6 bases, with 10 bases between. CDR3 nucleotides: TGTGCCAGCACCACAGGTCTCAATGAGCAGTTCTTC. Translated: CASTTGLNEQFF.

This clone was picked up a small number of times. This chain links TRBV19 with TRBJ2-3; 8 positions match TRBD2. The V gene's germline CDR1 is LNHDA and CDR2 SQIVND (reference sequence). This CDR3 has 14 residues. V dropped 10 bases and J dropped 5; count of bases not matched to a gene: 11. CDR3 sequence reads: CATSHGGALDTQYF. In nucleotides, the CDR3 is TGTGCCACCTCACACGGGGGGGCTTTAGATACGCAGTATTTT.

The gene calls are TRBV6-2 or TRBV6-3 and TRBJ2-3; 12 bases agree with TRBD2. V dropped 5 bases and J dropped 3; count of bases not matched to a gene: 9. The CDR3 contains 17 residues. The germline V gene has CDR1 MNHEY and CDR2 SVGEGT. CDR3 residues: CASSAILAGGPTDTQYF. The DNA of the CDR3 is TGTGCCAGCAGTGCTATTCTAGCGGGGGGGCCGACAGATACGCAGTATTTT.

The V call is TRBV18, the J call TRBJ1-1; D possibly corresponds to TRBD1 (5 bases). The CDR3 spans 13 residues. Trimming shortened V by 5 bases and J by 5 bases, and 12 bases separated the two germline ends. Germline CDR1 KGHSH, CDR2 LQKENI. CDR3 coding DNA: TGTGCCAGCTCAGAGTCAGGGAAGACTGAAGCTTTCTTT. It codes for CASSESGKTEAFF.

This clone has just a few counts. The chain is built from TRBV25-1 and TRBJ1-2; a weak D match, TRBD1 (6 bases). The germline V and J ends were trimmed by 1 base and 3 bases, with 9 bases remaining between them. Germline V gene data show CDR1 as MGHDK and CDR2 as SYGVNS. This CDR3 region has 14 residues. CDR3 amino acids: CASSEWDTYYGYTF. The CDR3, as DNA: TGTGCCAGCAGTGAATGGGACACCTACTATGGCTACACCTTC.

The chain is built from TRBV25-1 and TRBJ1-1; D remains ambiguous. Trimming stripped 6 bases from V and 0 bases from J, with 5 bases between. The CDR3 length is 12 residues. Germline lookup yields CDR1 MGHDK and CDR2 SYGVNS. CDR3 bases: TGTGCCAGCAGAGACATGAACACTGAAGCTTTCTTT. It yields the protein CASRDMNTEAFF.

There are a few counts of this clone. The rearrangement joins TRBV5-6 to TRBJ1-6; D perhaps matches TRBD1 (5 bases). The CDR3 length is 16 residues. The V and J ends lost 1 base and 3 bases respectively, with 11 bases between them. From germline, CDR1 is SGHDT and CDR2 YYEEEE. The CDR3 sequence: CASSLSTASYNSPLHF. In DNA form, the CDR3 reads TGTGCCAGCAGCTTGTCGACAGCTAGCTATAATTCACCCCTCCACTTT.

The chain joins TRBV2 to TRBJ2-7; 7 nucleotides line up with TRBD2. CDR3 length: 12 residues. J was trimmed by 1 base and V by 8 bases; bases with no gene match: 2. Germline assignment: CDR1 SNHLY and CDR2 FYNNEI. This chain's CDR3 is CASGGVSYEQYF. The DNA for the CDR3 is TGTGCCAGCGGGGGGGTGTCCTACGAGCAGTACTTC. Together with reference TRBV2 and TRBJ2-7, the CDR3 gives the full variable domain: EPEVTQTPSHQVTQMGQEVILRCVPISNHLYFYWYRQILGQKVEFLVSFYNNEISEKSEIFDDQFSVERPDGSNFTLKIRSTKLEDSAMYFCASGGVSYEQYFGPGTRLTVT.